These T cell receptor beta chains were read from a single sample in a study of T cells in Graves' hyperthyroidism and ophthalmopathy. TCRdb independently ran MiXCR on the multiplex PCR reads; one entry per CDR3 protein. This table holds approximately 380,000 distinct CDR3 sequences, about a fifth found once. The sequencing sample was made of blood. The receptors come from a man aged 18 to 30 with Graves' ophthalmopathy. Each CDR3 is given with its conserved first and last residue. D genes are given only for firm matches.

TRBJ2-5 | TRBV14 | - | CASSQVYGGKETQYF
TRBJ2-1 | TRBV6-1 | TRBD1 | CASDRDRINEQFF
TRBJ1-2 | TRBV5-1 | - | CASSFGLDYGYTF
TRBJ2-1 | TRBV27 | - | CASTTYSQGTTYNEQFF
TRBJ2-7 | TRBV2 | TRBD2 | CASSALRGGLNEQYF
TRBJ2-5 | TRBV28 | TRBD1 | CASSSLQGARETQYF
TRBJ1-1 | TRBV7-6 | - | CASSFSADEAFF
TRBJ2-7 | TRBV20-1 | TRBD1 | CSANRRDRAEYEQYF
TRBJ1-1 | TRBV7-2 | - | CASSLGAVAFF
TRBJ2-7 | TRBV6-1 | TRBD1 | CASRSSGQGNTEQYF
TRBJ2-7 | TRBV20-1 | - | CSARDVTGGSYEQYF
TRBJ1-2 | TRBV7-8 | TRBD1 | CASSLSRTGRGDGYTF
TRBJ1-1 | TRBV29-1 | - | CSVEVRAAATEAFF
TRBJ2-5 | TRBV9 | - | CASSVQGTQETQYF
TRBJ1-2 | TRBV11-2 | - | CASSLGARGYTF
TRBJ1-5 | TRBV28 | - | CASAFSPQFSNQPQHF
TRBJ2-1 | TRBV5-8 | - | CASSPGYSSYNEQFF
TRBJ1-4 | TRBV6-1 | - | CASCGEKLFF
TRBJ1-3 | TRBV12-3/TRBV12-4 | - | CASRSRDHSGNTIYF
TRBJ1-2 | TRBV12-3/TRBV12-4 | TRBD1 | CASTKSGQGEGYTF
TRBJ1-5 | TRBV6-9 | TRBD1 | CASSYRFGRGHQPQHF
TRBJ1-1 | TRBV5-6 | - | CASSLGSFEAFF
TRBJ2-1 | TRBV4-1 | TRBD2 | CASSQDHAGGNNEQFF
TRBJ2-7 | TRBV5-4 | - | CASSPTQGGEQYF
TRBJ1-4 | TRBV3-1 | TRBD1 | CASSYNRGNEKLFF
TRBJ2-1 | TRBV28 | - | CASSLRGGLSTPNEQFF
TRBJ1-4 | TRBV28 | TRBD1 | CASTGTGFEKLFF
TRBJ1-1 | TRBV27 | - | CASARDLMNTEASF
TRBJ2-3 | TRBV4-2 | TRBD2 | CASSQDLAGGTDTQYF
TRBJ2-7 | TRBV7-3 | - | CASSSGGVHEQYF
TRBJ1-5 | TRBV2 | - | CASRQRGGLQPQHF